This passage covers 25 T cell receptor beta chains from one sample sequenced in a study of identical twins. TCRdb independently ran MiXCR on the 5' RACE reads; one entry per CDR3 protein. The sample records under 800,000 distinct CDR3 sequences, 21% being singletons. Another study also made use of these data, one on T cells expressing NK-cell markers.

Sequencing was carried out using PBMCs. Receptor source: a young woman in good health.

The chain has TRBV20-1 and TRBJ1-6, with 9 bases lining up with TRBD1. J lost 4 bases, V lost 0 bases, and 1 base had no gene match. CDR1 DFQATT and CDR2 SNEGSKA come from the germline V gene (reference sequence). The CDR3 loop spans 15 amino acids. The CDR3 coding sequence is TGCAGTGCTAGAGAGGGACAGGGATATAATTCACCCCTCCACTTT. It yields the protein CSAREGQGYNSPLHF.

The chain couples TRBV4-3 to TRBJ2-7, with TRBD2 matching 12 bases. V lost 0 bases and J lost 2; bases outside the gene matches: 11. The length of the CDR3 is 19 residues. Germline loops: CDR1 LGHNA, CDR2 YSLEER. The CDR3 protein is CASSQEVRLAGGMAYEQYF. In DNA, the CDR3 is TGCGCCAGCAGCCAAGAGGTCAGGCTAGCGGGAGGGATGGCCTACGAGCAGTACTTC.

In this sample, this clonotype turned up a few times. This chain joins TRBV7-9 and TRBJ2-3; 10 bases map to TRBD2. CDR1 SEHNR and CDR2 FQNEAQ come from the germline V gene (reference sequence). The CDR3 runs 17 residues. V lost 5 bases, J lost 6 bases, and 14 bases stayed unmatched. The CDR3 here is CASSPRTSGAVTDTQYF. The CDR3 bases are TGTGCCAGCAGCCCCAGGACTAGCGGCGCCGTAACGGATACGCAGTATTTT.

This clonotype was detected a few times. CDR3 sequence reads: CSAEPSSYNEQFF. CDR3 in DNA: TGCAGTGCTGAGCCGAGCTCCTACAATGAGCAGTTCTTC. The chain links TRBV20-1 to TRBJ2-1; no definite D call. Trimming stripped 5 bases from V and 0 bases from J, with 8 bases between. Germline CDR1 reads DFQATT; CDR2 reads SNEGSKA (reference sequence). The CDR3 totals 13 residues.

This clonotype was observed many times. The chain combines TRBV9 with TRBJ2-3; no reliable D call. CDR1 is SGDLS and CDR2 is YYNGEE in the germline V gene. The V end was cut by 4 bases, the J end by 1 base, with 7 bases between. This CDR3 contains 13 residues. The CDR3 loop is CASSQQGTDTQYF. CDR3 bases: TGTGCCAGCAGCCAACAAGGCACAGATACGCAGTATTTT.

At least ten counts were recorded for this clonotype. The chain uses TRBV6-1 and TRBJ1-1; 7 bases are a match to TRBD1. The junction had 4 bases not matched to a gene; V was cut back by 6 bases and J by 3 bases. Germline CDR1 MNHNS, CDR2 SASEGT. This CDR3 is built from 13 residues. The CDR3 DNA reads TGTGCCAGCAGGGGAACAGGGGACACTGAAGCTTTCTTT. Its protein is CASRGTGDTEAFF.

This clonotype was counted only a few times. V is TRBV6-2 or TRBV6-3 and J is TRBJ2-3; unclear D gene. CDR1 and CDR2 (germline): MNHEY, SVGEGT. Trimming removed 1 base from V and 4 bases from J, with 6 bases in between. This CDR3 is 13 amino acids long. The CDR3 is CASSYWIPDTQYF. Written as DNA, the CDR3 is TGTGCCAGCAGTTACTGGATCCCAGATACGCAGTATTTT.

This clonotype was detected only a few times. As the CDR3 is not closed by the conserved phenylalanine or tryptophan, this likely results from a read error. The DNA is omitted, as the CDR3 cannot be located on it reliably, and the CDR3 follows TCRdb's listing. The V gene is TRBV10-1, the J gene TRBJ1-1; the table's D call, TRBD1, was not checked against the DNA. The V gene's germline CDR1 is WNHNN and CDR2 SYGVQD (reference sequence). The CDR3 is 10 amino acids in total, end residues counted. CDR3: CASLPLPGVL.

On this clonotype itself: Germline is not matched at one junction end, which may reflect a read error. V and J are TRBV20-1 and TRBJ2-7; TRBD1 or TRBD2 may be the D gene (9 bases each). The length of the CDR3 is 17 residues. Germline V CDR1 and CDR2: DFQATT, SNEGSKA (reference sequence). Here the CDR3 reads CCARPMGQGLASYEQYF. The CDR3 DNA reads as TGCTGTGCTAGACCTATGGGACAGGGACTAGCTTCCTACGAGCAGTACTTC.

This clonotype was counted a few times. The rearrangement links TRBV5-5 to TRBJ1-2; the match to TRBD1 covers 9 bases. The CDR3 is made up of 15 amino acids. The V gene's germline CDR1 is SGHKS and CDR2 YYEKEE (reference sequence). Germline trimming cut 4 bases from V and 4 bases from J; bases unmatched to any gene: 8. Here the CDR3 reads CASSEPTGGIYGYTF. As DNA, the CDR3 is TGTGCCAGCAGCGAACCGACAGGGGGAATCTATGGCTACACCTTC.

The gene calls are TRBV20-1 and TRBJ2-3; D might be TRBD1 (5 bases). Germline CDR1 DFQATT, CDR2 SNEGSKA (reference sequence). This CDR3 is 15 amino acids long. V was trimmed by 2 bases and J by 5 bases, leaving 17 bases between them. In DNA, the CDR3 is TGCAGTGCTAGACCCTCCCGCAGGGTTAGAGATACGCAGTATTTT. Translated, it gives CSARPSRRVRDTQYF.

This clonotype was detected only a few times. The V and J genes are TRBV3-1 and TRBJ2-7; D remains unclear. The V and J ends lost 4 bases and 3 bases respectively, with 16 bases between them. The CDR3 extends over 15 amino acids. Germline V gives CDR1 LGHDT, CDR2 YNNKEL (reference sequence). The CDR3 DNA reads as TGTGCCAGCAGCCCGAGGAGTTCCCCGGACTACGAGCAGTACTTC. Translated, it gives CASSPRSSPDYEQYF.

The chain links TRBV7-9 to TRBJ2-7; D gene ambiguous. The CDR3 consists of 15 residues. The germline V and J ends were trimmed by 1 base and 4 bases, with 14 bases remaining between them. Germline CDR1 SEHNR, CDR2 FQNEAQ (reference sequence). The CDR3 region is CASSLGPKFGYEQYF. As DNA, the CDR3 is TGTGCCAGCAGCTTAGGCCCAAAGTTTGGTTACGAGCAGTACTTC.

The table lists this clonotype with a few counts. The chain recombines TRBV9 with TRBJ2-1; tentatively, D is TRBD2 (5 bases). CDR1 and CDR2 (germline): SGDLS, YYNGEE. The CDR3 loop spans 16 amino acids. Trimming removed 0 bases from V and 0 bases from J, with 10 bases in between. The CDR3 DNA sequence: TGTGCCAGCAGCGTAGAGTTAGGGAGCTCCTACAATGAGCAGTTCTTC. As protein: CASSVELGSSYNEQFF.

This clonotype was counted only a few times. Here the CDR3 DNA reads TGCAGCGTTGAAGTCCTGGGAGGGGGAGAGACCCAGTACTTC. Translated: CSVEVLGGGETQYF. The chain uses TRBV29-1 and TRBJ2-5; possibly TRBD2 for D (7 bases). Germline lookup yields CDR1 SQVTM and CDR2 ANQGSEA. V was shortened by 1 base and J by 4 bases, with 13 bases between the two germline ends. CDR3 length equals 14 residues.

This clonotype was seen a handful of times. The chain employs TRBV12-3 or TRBV12-4 and TRBJ2-1, with 9 positions matching TRBD2. V lost 2 bases and J lost 0; bases outside the gene matches: 2. The CDR3 length is 16 residues. CDR3 region: CASSLRLAASYNEQFF. The CDR3 coding sequence is TGTGCCAGCAGTTTAAGACTAGCGGCCTCCTACAATGAGCAGTTCTTC.

J is TRBJ1-4 and V is TRBV5-1; D possibly corresponds to TRBD1 (5 bases). V lost 5 bases to trimming and J lost 4 bases, with 18 bases between them. This CDR3 comprises 16 residues. Looked up from germline, CDR1 is SGHRS and CDR2 is YFSETQ. The CDR3 region has the DNA TGCGCCAGCAGGGCAGGGAGCCAGGCTAATAATGAAAAACTGTTTTTT. This gives the protein CASRAGSQANNEKLFF.

This clonotype was counted between two and nine times. This chain joins TRBV12-3 or TRBV12-4 and TRBJ1-3; perhaps TRBD1 as D (6 bases). This CDR3 is 14 amino acids long. V lost 5 bases and J 0 bases, leaving 8 bases between the germline ends. CDR3 nucleotide sequence: TGTGCCAGCAGTGGGACAAGCTCTGGAAACACCATATATTTT. It specifies CASSGTSSGNTIYF.

This rearrangement joins TRBV9 to TRBJ2-1; maybe TRBD2 (6 bases). The germline gives CDR1 SGDLS, CDR2 YYNGEE. The CDR3 has 13 amino acids. V shed 4 bases and J shed 5 bases, with 10 bases lying between them. The CDR3 bases are TGTGCCAGCAGCTGGGACTGGAACAATGAGCAGTTCTTC. Translation gives CASSWDWNNEQFF. Full variable domain (rest looked up from reference TRBV9 and TRBJ2-1): DSGVTQTPKHLITATGQRVTLRCSPRSGDLSVYWYQQSLDQGLQFLIQYYNGEERAKGNILERFSAQQFPDLHSELNLSSLELGDSALYFCASSWDWNNEQFFGPGTRLTVL.

This clonotype was picked up a small number of times. The V call is TRBV4-3, the J call TRBJ2-1; 11 bases agree with TRBD2. Trimming took 1 base from V and 5 from J; bases not matched to a gene: 7. The CDR3 spans 17 residues. From germline, CDR1 is LGHNA and CDR2 YSLEER. The CDR3 is CASSQGPGTSGNNEQFF. In DNA form, the CDR3 reads TGCGCCAGCAGCCAAGGTCCAGGGACTAGCGGTAACAATGAGCAGTTCTTC.

The rearrangement joins TRBV4-3 to TRBJ2-2; a possible D gene is TRBD1 (6 bases). V lost 0 bases to trimming and J lost 6 bases, with 11 bases between them. CDR1 is LGHNA and CDR2 is YSLEER in the germline V gene. This CDR3 comprises 15 residues. The CDR3 reads CASSQETGSSGELFF. As DNA, the CDR3 is TGCGCCAGCAGCCAAGAAACAGGGAGCTCCGGGGAGCTGTTTTTT.

The V and J genes are TRBV27 and TRBJ1-2; tentative D call: TRBD1 (6 bases). This CDR3 comprises 13 residues. Germline-derived CDR1 and CDR2 are MNHEY and SMNVEV (reference sequence). The V end lost 4 bases, the J end lost 6 bases, and 12 bases lay between the germline ends. The DNA of the CDR3 is TGTGCCAGCAGTTCCTCACAGGGCCATGGCTACACCTTC. Translated, it gives CASSSSQGHGYTF.

The rearrangement links TRBV11-2 to TRBJ2-1; 10 bases map to TRBD2. Germline CDR1 SGHAT, CDR2 FQNNGV. Trimming at V came to 2 bases and at J to 9 bases, leaving 7 bases not matched to a gene. The CDR3 loop spans 15 amino acids. CDR3 region: CASSLTTSGIPEQFF. CDR3 nucleotide sequence: TGTGCCAGCAGCTTAACAACTAGCGGGATCCCTGAGCAGTTCTTC.

The table lists this clonotype with a count of one. The V and J genes are TRBV12-3 or TRBV12-4 and TRBJ1-2; the D gene is possibly TRBD1 (5 bases). This CDR3 is built from 15 residues. The V and J ends lost 1 base and 1 base respectively, with 10 bases between them. As DNA, the CDR3 is TGTGCCAGCAGTTTAGGCGACAGCGTTAACTATGGCTACACCTTC. The encoded protein is CASSLGDSVNYGYTF.

The chain has TRBV20-1 and TRBJ2-2; 8 bases align to TRBD1. The CDR3 extends over 16 amino acids. CDR1 and CDR2 (germline): DFQATT, SNEGSKA (reference sequence). Unmatched junction bases numbered 12, after V lost 2 bases and J lost 7 bases. The CDR3 here is CSARSLATGEDGELFF. The DNA for the CDR3 is TGCAGTGCTAGAAGCCTAGCGACAGGGGAGGACGGGGAGCTGTTTTTT.